These 10 T cell receptor beta chains were all obtained from the same sample, sequenced in a study of post-analysis software for immune sequencing data (dated by TCRdb to the mid-2010s). Results the study describes overall, beyond this receptor: Four to six TRBV segments, including TRBV5-6, TRBV5-1 and TRBV20-1, were significantly more frequent in patients than controls.

These TCRs' antigens remain unknown. Library creation used PCR. These reads were obtained on an Illumina HiSeq 2500. Unique molecular identifiers were incorporated into TCR beta cDNA libraries to reduce PCR and sequencing biases. TCRdb redid the processing of the public reads, applying fastp at Q25 and MiXCR, and retained in-frame beta chains. Merged by CDR3 protein, the rows form single entries marked with the most common genes and DNA. In all, the sample holds some 690,000 distinct CDR3 sequences, and approximately 30% of those were seen once. In total, the top ten clones hold approximately 0.55% of the sample. The sequencing input was blood. The receptors stem from a girl aged 10-17 years with multiple sclerosis.

This clonotype was observed a few times. The V gene is TRBV29-1, the J gene TRBJ2-5; D gene unclear. Germline loops: CDR1 SQVTM, CDR2 ANQGSEA. V lost 4 bases, J lost 1 base, and 10 bases lay in between. CDR3 length: 13 residues. The CDR3 bases are TGCAGCGTTGGTTTGGGGTCCCAAGAGACCCAGTACTTC. This translates into CSVGLGSQETQYF.

This clonotype appeared many times. The chain employs TRBV12-3 or TRBV12-4 and TRBJ2-4, with D maybe TRBD2 (6 bases). CDR3 size: 13 residues. V was clipped by 6 bases and J by 14 bases, with 20 bases between them. CDR3 bases: TGTGCCAGCAGCCTTGGGGGGACTGTCGTTGAGTACTTC. This codes for CASSLGGTVVEYF.

In this sample, this clonotype turned up a few times. This sequence joins TRBV27 and TRBJ2-7; 7 bases are shared with TRBD2. Germline V lookup: CDR1 MNHEY, CDR2 SMNVEV (reference sequence). V lost 5 bases to trimming and J lost 5 bases; unmatched junction nucleotides: 9. The CDR3 extends over 14 amino acids. The CDR3 DNA is TGTGCCAGCAGTCTCCGGGGGGAGGTGGACGAGCAGTACTTC. It codes for CASSLRGEVDEQYF.

This clonotype was seen only once. This chain uses TRBV27 with TRBJ2-7, with 7 bases aligning to TRBD2. The CDR3 sequence is 14 residues long. Losses at the gene ends were 3 bases for V and 2 bases for J; bases not matched to a gene: 4. The germline V gene has CDR1 MNHEY and CDR2 SMNVEV (reference sequence). The CDR3 DNA sequence: TGTGCCAGCAGTTTGGGCGGGAGACCCTACGAGCAGTACTTC. This encodes CASSLGGRPYEQYF.

This clonotype has a handful of counts. This sequence joins TRBV4-2 and TRBJ2-1; D remains unclear. Germline V CDR1 and CDR2: LGHNA, YNFKEQ. V was pared by 4 bases and J by 0 bases, with 10 bases between. The CDR3 is 15 amino acids. CDR3 protein: CASSPGLSSYNEQFF. In DNA, the CDR3 is TGTGCCAGCAGCCCCGGTCTGAGCTCCTACAATGAGCAGTTCTTC.

The chain links TRBV6-5 to TRBJ1-6, with 7 bases matching TRBD1. The CDR3 consists of 14 residues. Germline loops: CDR1 MNHEY, CDR2 SVGAGI. Trimming took 5 bases from V and 14 from J; bases not matched to a gene: 12. CDR3 DNA: TGTGCCAGCAGTACCCGGGACAGAGACTTCACCCTCCACTTT. It specifies CASSTRDRDFTLHF.

This clonotype was detected only a few times. The chain is built from TRBV6-6 and TRBJ2-4; possibly TRBD1 for D (5 bases). Near its end, the DNA agrees better with TRBJ2-7, so the J call may be wrong. The V gene's germline CDR1 is MNHNY and CDR2 SVGAGI (reference sequence). CDR3 size: 14 residues. This CDR3 reads CASRAVQGSYEQYF. As DNA, the CDR3 is TGTGCCAGCAGGGCCGTGCAGGGCTCCTACGAGCAGTACTTC.

The CDR3, as DNA: TGTGCCAGCAGCTTAGCTCCTCTAGCGGGGGGGCAAGAGACCCAGTACTTC. It codes for CASSLAPLAGGQETQYF. The chain is built from TRBV7-2 and TRBJ2-5; 12 bases are shared with TRBD2. V was clipped by 0 bases and J by 2 bases; unmatched bases: 4. This CDR3 region has 17 residues. Looked up from germline, CDR1 is SGHTA and CDR2 is FQGNSA.

V and J are TRBV20-1 and TRBJ1-2; 10 bases align to TRBD1. Germline-derived CDR1 and CDR2 are DFQATT and SNEGSKA (reference sequence). The V and J ends lost 2 bases and 2 bases, in that order; junction bases with no gene match: 8. The CDR3 is 16 residues long. CDR3 sequence reads: CSARSPGTGANYGYTF. For the CDR3, the DNA is TGCAGTGCTAGATCCCCCGGGACAGGGGCCAACTATGGCTACACCTTC.

The table lists this clonotype with a count of one. Since a much larger clone is just one base distant, this may be a read error. The V and J genes are TRBV29-1 and TRBJ1-2; D may be TRBD1 (5 bases). In germline, CDR1 is SQVTM, CDR2 ANQGSEA. Trimming left V 7 bases short and J 2 bases short, with 11 bases between. The CDR3 is 12 amino acids. CDR3 protein: CSGPGVNYGYTF. CDR3 coding DNA: TGCAGCGGTCCGGGGGTCAACTATGGCTACACCTTC.